The clone carrying this T cell receptor (beta chain) occurred many times. Its matching antigen is unknown. The read gets to within 3 residues of the CDR3 end, and the germline J gene fills in the rest. This sample stems from a study of T cell clonality in common variable immunodeficiency. Here immunoSEQ multiplex PCR was the method, and the copy in TCRdb shows in-frame clones only, minus some. This sample has some 19,000 clones, each found more than once. General observations from the study: Reportedly, TCR beta sequences from common variable immunodeficiency showed fewer deletions and N-nucleotide insertions.

Germline CDR1 and CDR2: GTSNPN and SVGIG (reference sequence). This CDR3 contains 16 residues. Trimming removed 7 bases from V and 3 bases from J; junction bases left unmatched: 13. CVID subjects were around 16 female and around 28 male, aged roughly 9 to 64. No CVID subject was ill or on immunomodulatory drugs when sampled. The sample was peripheral blood mononuclear cells. The rearrangement joins TRBV30 to TRBJ2-1, with 9 nucleotides matching TRBD2. This TCR came from a human donor with common variable immunodeficiency. The covered CDR3 bases are TGTGCCTCCCGGGTAGCGGGGGCCACCGACTACAATGAG. Translating gives CASRVAGATDYNE. In full, the CDR3 reads CASRVAGATDYNEQFF.